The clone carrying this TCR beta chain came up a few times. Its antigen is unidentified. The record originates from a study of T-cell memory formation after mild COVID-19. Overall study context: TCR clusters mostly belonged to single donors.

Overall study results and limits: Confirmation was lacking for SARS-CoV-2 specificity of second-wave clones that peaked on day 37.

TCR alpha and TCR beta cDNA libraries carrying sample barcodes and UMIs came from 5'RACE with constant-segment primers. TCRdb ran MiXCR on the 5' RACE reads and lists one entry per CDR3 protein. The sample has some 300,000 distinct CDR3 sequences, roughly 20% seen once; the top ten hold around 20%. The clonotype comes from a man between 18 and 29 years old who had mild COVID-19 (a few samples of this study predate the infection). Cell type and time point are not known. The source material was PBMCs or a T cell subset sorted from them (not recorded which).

The CDR3 bases are TGTGCCAGCGAAACCGGGACAGGCGGGACAGATACGCAGTATTTT. Residues: CASETGTGGTDTQYF. This chain connects TRBV11-2 to TRBJ2-3, with 8 positions matching TRBD1. Losses at the gene ends were 8 bases for V and 3 bases for J; bases not matched to a gene: 10. Germline V CDR1 and CDR2: SGHAT, FQNNGV. The CDR3 covers 15 residues.